These T cell receptor beta chains were read from a single sample in a study of T cell repertoires in chronic hepatitis B. Only in-frame clones appear in the TCRdb table, and some are missing; sequencing was by immunoSEQ multiplex PCR. The sample totals 60 to 70 clones. Sequenced input: HBV polymerase (pol387) epitope-specific CD8+ T cells from PBMCs. The receptors stem from a human donor with chronic hepatitis B virus infection. Both conserved end residues are part of each CDR3. D genes are given only for firm matches. The listing skips clone size in some rows; elsewhere it reads once, few, many or a size class.

j_call v_call clone_size d_call cdr3_aa cdr3_nt
TRBJ2-2 TRBV4-2 once TRBD2 CASSQGLAGTNTGELFF TGTGCCAGCAGCCAGGGACTAGCGGGCACGAACACCGGGGAGCTGTTTTTT
TRBJ1-2 TRBV5-3 NA NA CARSLTPVQGNYGYTF TGTGCCAGAAGCTTGACCCCGGTACAGGGAAACTATGGCTACACCTTC
TRBJ2-1 TRBV9 NA TRBD1 CASSANRDRVNNEQFF TGTGCCAGCAGCGCCAACCGGGACAGGGTTAACAATGAGCAGTTCTTC
TRBJ1-5 TRBV4-2 NA NA CASSQGGNQPQHF TGTGCCAGCAGCCAAGGCGGCAATCAGCCCCAGCATTTT
TRBJ1-1 TRBV13 NA NA CASSFGTLNTEAFF TGTGCCAGCAGCTTTGGCACCCTGAACACTGAAGCTTTCTTT
TRBJ2-7 TRBV7-2 NA NA CASSLLRGGYEQYF TGTGCCAGCAGCTTACTGCGGGGCGGGTACGAGCAGTACTTC
TRBJ1-1 TRBV6-5 few NA CASSYSGTNTEAFF TGTGCCAGCAGTTACTCCGGGACGAACACTGAAGCTTTCTTT
TRBJ1-1 TRBV6-6 NA NA CASSYSGTNTEAFF TGTGCCAGCAGTTACTCCGGGACGAACACTGAAGCTTTCTTT
TRBJ2-6 TRBV11-3 NA NA CASSAGTISTKSGQRPDF TGTGCCAGCAGCGCTGGGACCATCTCGACAAAGTCGGGCCAACGTCCTGACTTC
TRBJ2-7 TRBV30 NA NA CAWAGPRIYEQYF TGTGCCTGGGCGGGACCAAGGATCTACGAGCAGTACTTC
TRBJ1-5 TRBV9 NA NA CASSPGGSHQPQHF TGTGCCAGCAGCCCTGGGGGGTCGCATCAGCCCCAGCATTTT
TRBJ2-3 TRBV5-8 NA NA CASSPWVRGLTDTQYF TGTGCCAGCAGCCCCTGGGTGCGGGGGCTCACAGATACGCAGTATTTT
TRBJ1-3 TRBV9 once NA CASSGPGESRNTIYF TGTGCCAGCAGTGGACCAGGGGAGTCACGAAACACCATATATTTT
TRBJ2-7 TRBV7-9 once NA CASSSDYYEQYF TGTGCCAGCAGCTCGGACTACTACGAGCAGTACTTC
TRBJ2-7 TRBV10-3 NA NA CAISDYGGLFEQYF TGTGCCATCAGTGATTACGGGGGGCTGTTCGAGCAGTACTTC
TRBJ2-7 TRBV10-1 hyperexpanded NA CASSESLGVSAYEQYF TGCGCCAGCAGTGAGTCTTTGGGGGTGTCGGCCTACGAGCAGTACTTC
TRBJ1-3 TRBV10-2 NA NA CASSESGSSGNTIYF TGCGCCAGCAGTGAGTCGGGGAGCTCTGGAAACACCATATATTTT
TRBJ2-1 TRBV28 NA TRBD1 CASSSTIRDRGYDEQFF TGTGCCAGCAGTTCTACTATTAGGGACAGGGGTTATGATGAGCAGTTCTTC
TRBJ2-6 TRBV23-1 NA NA CASSAVDTQQSRANVLTF TGCGCCAGCAGTGCGGTAGATACGCAACAAAGTCGGGCCAACGTCCTGACTTTC
TRBJ2-7 TRBV10-1 NA NA CASSESLGVSAYEQYF TGCGCCAGCAGTGAGTCTTTGGGGGTGTCGGCCTACGAGCAGTACTTC
TRBJ1-1 TRBV9 hyperexpanded NA CASSGSNTEAFF TGTGCCAGCAGCGGGTCCAACACTGAAGCTTTCTTT
TRBJ1-6 TRBV21-1 once NA CASSLHIHHNSPLHF TGTGCCAGCAGCCTCCACATACATCATAATTCACCCCTCCACTTT
TRBJ1-1 TRBV7-9 NA NA CASSLGGTLTEAFF TGTGCCAGCAGCTTAGGGGGAACGCTCACTGAAGCTTTCTTT
TRBJ1-4 TRBV4-1 NA TRBD1 CASSSTGQGDEKLFF TGCGCCAGCAGCTCAACAGGTCAGGGGGATGAAAAACTGTTTTTT
TRBJ2-5 TRBV9 once NA CASSAYLSSQETQYF TGTGCCAGCAGCGCTTACCTTAGCAGCCAAGAGACCCAGTACTTC
TRBJ1-1 TRBV9 NA NA CASSVGFGASGITEAFF TGTGCCAGCAGCGTAGGATTCGGGGCCAGCGGGATCACTGAAGCTTTCTTT